A selection of T cell receptor beta chains follows, all from one sample in a study of blood T cells in healthy people across ages. TCRdb re-derived calls from the 5' RACE reads in MiXCR, one entry per CDR3 protein. This table has approximately 1,000,000 distinct CDR3 sequences, around two fifths appearing once. Sequenced sample: blood. These receptors all come from a man between 18 and 35 years old in good health. Both conserved end residues are part of each CDR3.

J gene | V gene | CDR3 protein
TRBJ1-2 | TRBV5-1 | CASSEGNNYGYTF
TRBJ2-7 | TRBV4-2 | CASSQGTGDYEQYF
TRBJ1-2 | TRBV7-9 | CASTSGDLGYTF
TRBJ1-1 | TRBV20-1 | CSGRPNTEAFF
TRBJ2-1 | TRBV12-3/TRBV12-4 | CASSLETLPYNEQFF
TRBJ2-4 | TRBV20-1 | CSALQGFPKNIQYF
TRBJ2-1 | TRBV7-9 | CASSLGGQRSYNEQFF
TRBJ1-1 | TRBV20-1 | CSARARTGENTEAFF
TRBJ1-2 | TRBV6-5 | CASSYTRGRNYGYTF
TRBJ1-3 | TRBV12-3/TRBV12-4 | CASRRDNQPPSSGNTIYF
TRBJ2-1 | TRBV12-3/TRBV12-4 | CASSLASGGDEQFF
TRBJ1-2 | TRBV20-1 | CSARPTGVAYGYTF
TRBJ1-1 | TRBV7-9 | CAGTGTANTEAFF
TRBJ1-2 | TRBV15 | CATSRGKGRQANYGYTF
TRBJ1-1 | TRBV7-9 | CASSQPRTRTEAFF
TRBJ2-1 | TRBV29-1 | CSVDRGGVQRNNEQFF
TRBJ2-7 | TRBV20-1 | CSASGSVGHESYEQYF
TRBJ2-7 | TRBV4-3 | CASSHYAGGSYEQYF
TRBJ1-1 | TRBV6-5 | CASSSLSLGPGPTEAFF
TRBJ2-1 | TRBV11-1 | CASSLVVSYNEQFF
TRBJ1-5 | TRBV4-3 | CASSQDGTGLHRPQHF
TRBJ1-1 | TRBV13 | CASGQADTEAFF
TRBJ2-1 | TRBV5-1 | CASSSEGQPNEQFF
TRBJ2-5 | TRBV27 | CASRPGQGAGETQYF
TRBJ1-2 | TRBV18 | CASSPWTATYGYTF
TRBJ2-1 | TRBV5-1 | CASSSVDRAVFNEQFF
TRBJ1-1 | TRBV4-1 | CASSQDQWVRSFF
TRBJ1-4 | TRBV20-1 | CSAHPGRGEKLFF
TRBJ1-6 | TRBV27 | CASSVGQGSSSPLHF
. | TRBV6-2/TRBV6-3 | CASRASGLAYNEQYF
TRBJ1-2 | TRBV20-1 | CSARDLGRNYGYTF
. | TRBV14 | CASRRTVWDEQYF
TRBJ2-1 | TRBV27 | CASRDGTSSYNEQFF
TRBJ2-5 | TRBV5-1 | CASSLGDPSQETQYF
TRBJ2-3 | TRBV20-1 | CSARGLAGGPDTQYF
TRBJ1-1 | TRBV20-1 | CSARRTVPSNTEAFF
TRBJ1-5 | TRBV7-2 | CASSLSWAGDQPQHF
TRBJ2-1 | TRBV20-1 | CSAFTSANEQFF
TRBJ2-5 | TRBV6-5 | CASRNTGTEQETQYF
TRBJ1-1 | TRBV14 | CASSQVGGLALYEAFF
TRBJ1-6 | TRBV7-9 | CASSFLGTVNSPLHF
TRBJ2-7 | TRBV20-1 | CSARSRDYEQYF
TRBJ2-3 | TRBV12-3/TRBV12-4 | CASSYQGSDTQYF
TRBJ2-3 | TRBV7-3 | CASSLKPLASTDTQYF
TRBJ1-2 | TRBV29-1 | CSTQDRDRPGYTF
TRBJ2-3 | TRBV9 | CASSVTGGRPDTQYF
TRBJ2-1 | TRBV9 | CASSVEGLGVDEQFF